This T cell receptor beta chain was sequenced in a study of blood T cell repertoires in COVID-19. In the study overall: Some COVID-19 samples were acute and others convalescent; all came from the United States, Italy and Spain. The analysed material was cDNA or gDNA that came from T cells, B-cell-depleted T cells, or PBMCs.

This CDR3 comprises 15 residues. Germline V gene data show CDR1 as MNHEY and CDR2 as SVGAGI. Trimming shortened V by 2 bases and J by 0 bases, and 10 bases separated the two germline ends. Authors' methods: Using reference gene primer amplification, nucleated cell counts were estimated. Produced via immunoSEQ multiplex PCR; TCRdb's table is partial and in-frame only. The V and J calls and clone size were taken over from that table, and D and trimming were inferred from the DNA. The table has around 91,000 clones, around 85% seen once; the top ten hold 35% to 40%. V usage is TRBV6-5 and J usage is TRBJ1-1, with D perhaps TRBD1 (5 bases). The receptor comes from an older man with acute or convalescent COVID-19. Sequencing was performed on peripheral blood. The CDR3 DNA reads TGTGCCAGCAGTTACAGGGGTGATATGAACACTGAAGCTTTCTTT. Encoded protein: CASSYRGDMNTEAFF.